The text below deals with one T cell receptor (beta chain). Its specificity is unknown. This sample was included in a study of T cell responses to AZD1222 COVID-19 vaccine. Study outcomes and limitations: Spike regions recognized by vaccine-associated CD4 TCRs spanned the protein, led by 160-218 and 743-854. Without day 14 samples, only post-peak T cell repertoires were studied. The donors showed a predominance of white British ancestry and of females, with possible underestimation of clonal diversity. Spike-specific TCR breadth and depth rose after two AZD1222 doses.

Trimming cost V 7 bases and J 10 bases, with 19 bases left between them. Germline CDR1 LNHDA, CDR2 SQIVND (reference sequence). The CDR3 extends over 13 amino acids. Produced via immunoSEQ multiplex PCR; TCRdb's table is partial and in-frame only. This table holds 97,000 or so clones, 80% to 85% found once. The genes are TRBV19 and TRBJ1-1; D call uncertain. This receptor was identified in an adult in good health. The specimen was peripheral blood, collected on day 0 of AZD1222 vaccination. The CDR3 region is CASTSDRIRPAFF. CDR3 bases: TGTGCCAGTACCTCGGACCGAATCCGTCCAGCTTTCTTT.